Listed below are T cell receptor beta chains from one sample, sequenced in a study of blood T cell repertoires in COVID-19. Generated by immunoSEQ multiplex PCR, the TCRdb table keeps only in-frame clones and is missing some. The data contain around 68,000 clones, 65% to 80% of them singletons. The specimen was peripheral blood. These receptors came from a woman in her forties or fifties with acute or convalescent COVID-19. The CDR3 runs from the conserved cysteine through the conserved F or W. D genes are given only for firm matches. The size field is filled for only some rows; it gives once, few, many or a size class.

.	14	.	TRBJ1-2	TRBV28	TGTGCCAGCAGAGAGCTGATTCTTAACTATGGCTACACCTTC	CASRELILNYGYTF
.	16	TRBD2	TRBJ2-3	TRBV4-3	TGCGCCAGCAGCCAAGCGGTCGGGAGGGCCCAGGGGTCGCAGTATTTT	CASSQAVGRAQGSQYF
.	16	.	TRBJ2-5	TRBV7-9	TGTGCTAGCAGCTCTCCTCCGGTCCTTGAAATGGAGACCCAGTACTTC	CASSSPPVLEMETQYF
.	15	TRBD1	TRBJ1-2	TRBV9	TGTGCCAGCAGCGTAGGGACAGGGGGTTACTATGGCTACACCTTC	CASSVGTGGYYGYTF
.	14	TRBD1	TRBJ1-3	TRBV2	TGTGCCAGCACACAGGGGATCTCTGGAAACACCATATATTTT	CASTQGISGNTIYF
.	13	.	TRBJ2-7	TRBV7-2	TGTGCCAGCAGTATGGAGCGAAACTACGAGCAGTACTTC	CASSMERNYEQYF
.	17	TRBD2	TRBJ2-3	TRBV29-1	TGCAGCGTTGAAGAGATGGTGGGTAGCGGGAGCACAGATACGCAGTATTTT	CSVEEMVGSGSTDTQYF
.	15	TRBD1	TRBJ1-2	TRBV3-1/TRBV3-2	TGTGCCAGCAGCCCCCAACAGGGGGCGGACTATGGCTACACCTTC	CASSPQQGADYGYTF
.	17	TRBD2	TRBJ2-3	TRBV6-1	TGTGCCAGCAGTGCCCGAATCTCTAGCGGGGCCCCAGATACGCAGTATTTT	CASSARISSGAPDTQYF
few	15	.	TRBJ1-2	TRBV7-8	TGTGCCAGCAGCTTAGTCCCGGGGTCCCCGATTGGCTACACCTTC	CASSLVPGSPIGYTF
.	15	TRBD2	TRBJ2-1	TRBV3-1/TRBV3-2	TGTGCCAGCAGACTAGCGGGGGGCCCGAACAATGAGCAGTTCTTC	CASRLAGGPNNEQFF
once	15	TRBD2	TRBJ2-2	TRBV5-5	TGTGCCAGCAGCTCCGGACTAGCGGACACCGGGGAGCTGTTTTTT	CASSSGLADTGELFF
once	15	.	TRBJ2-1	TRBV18	TGTGCCAGCTCACCGACGGGAGATCTTTACAATGAGCAGTTCTTC	CASSPTGDLYNEQFF
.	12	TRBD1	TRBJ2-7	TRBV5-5	TGTGCCAGCACAGACAGGGTCGACGAGCAGTACTTC	CASTDRVDEQYF
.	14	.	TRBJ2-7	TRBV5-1	TGCGCCAGCAGCTTGGTCCCAGGGTTGAACGAGCAGTACTTC	CASSLVPGLNEQYF
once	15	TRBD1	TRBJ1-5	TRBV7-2	TGTGCCAGCAGCTACCAGGGGGCTGGCAATCAGCCCCAGCATTTT	CASSYQGAGNQPQHF
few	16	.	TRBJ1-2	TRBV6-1	TGTGCCAGCAGTGCTCTCCCTAGGACAGCTGCTCGGGGCTACACCTTC	CASSALPRTAARGYTF
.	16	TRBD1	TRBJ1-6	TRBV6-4	TGTGCCAGCAGTGACTCGTCGACAGGGCAAGGGTCACCCCTCCACTTT	CASSDSSTGQGSPLHF
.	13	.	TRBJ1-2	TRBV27	TGTGCCAGCAGTGACCCCGGAGACTATGGCTACACCTTC	CASSDPGDYGYTF
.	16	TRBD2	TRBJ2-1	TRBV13	TGTGCCAGCAGCCTGAGCGGGGGTCATATGCGCAATGAGCAGTTCTTC	CASSLSGGHMRNEQFF
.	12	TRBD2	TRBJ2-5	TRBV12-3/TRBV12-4	TGTGCCAGCCGTAGCGGGGAAGAGACCCAGTACTTC	CASRSGEETQYF
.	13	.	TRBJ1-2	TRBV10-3	TGTGCCATCAGTGAGTCGCGGGAATACGGCTACACCTTC	CAISESREYGYTF
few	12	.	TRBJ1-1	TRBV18	TGTGCCAGCTCACCCCCTGACACTGAAGCTTTCTTT	CASSPPDTEAFF
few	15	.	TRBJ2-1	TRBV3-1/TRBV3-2	TGTGCCAGCAGCGAACCGAAAGGGGGTTACAATGAGCAGTTCTTC	CASSEPKGGYNEQFF
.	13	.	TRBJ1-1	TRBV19	TGTGCCAGTGATGACAGGCTCTTGACTGAAGCTTTCTTT	CASDDRLLTEAFF
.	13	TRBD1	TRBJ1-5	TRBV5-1	TGCGCCAGCAGCTGGGACAGGGATCAGCCCCAGCATTTT	CASSWDRDQPQHF
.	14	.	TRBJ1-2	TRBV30	TGTGCCTGGGGAACAGATTTTAATAACTATGGCTACACCTTC	CAWGTDFNNYGYTF
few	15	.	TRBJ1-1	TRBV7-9	TGTGCCAGCAGCAGTGGACAGCCGGGAAAGACTGAAGCTTTCTTT	CASSSGQPGKTEAFF
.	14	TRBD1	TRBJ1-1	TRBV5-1	TGCGCCAGCAGCTTGTTCACAGGGGGCACTGAAGCTTTCTTT	CASSLFTGGTEAFF
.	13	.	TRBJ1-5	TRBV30	TGTGCCTGGAGTACTAATAGCAATCAGCCCCAGCATTTT	CAWSTNSNQPQHF
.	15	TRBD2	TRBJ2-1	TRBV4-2	TGTGCCAGCAGCCAAGGGGGACTAGCGGGACAGGAGCAGTTCTTC	CASSQGGLAGQEQFF
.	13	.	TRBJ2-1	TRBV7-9	TGTGCCAGCAGCTTATCAGGGTTGAATGAGCAGTTCTTC	CASSLSGLNEQFF
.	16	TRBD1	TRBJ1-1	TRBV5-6	TGTGCCAGCAGCTCGGTGGGACAGGGGTGGGTCACTGAAGCTTTCTTT	CASSSVGQGWVTEAFF
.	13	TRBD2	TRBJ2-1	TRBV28	TGTGCCAGCAGTCCCCAAACTAGCGGAGAGCAGTTCTTC	CASSPQTSGEQFF
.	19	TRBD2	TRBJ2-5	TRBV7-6	TGTGCCAGCAGCCTCCTACTGATGGAGCGGGGGGGAGCTCAAGAGAGCCAGTACTTC	CASSLLLMERGGAQESQYF
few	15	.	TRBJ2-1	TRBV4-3	TGCGCCAGCAGCCTGACTAGGAGCTCCTACAATGAGCAGTTCTTC	CASSLTRSSYNEQFF
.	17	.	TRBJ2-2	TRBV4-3	TGCGCCAGCAGTAAGCTAACAGGGACCACAATAACCGGGGAGCTGTTTTTT	CASSKLTGTTITGELFF
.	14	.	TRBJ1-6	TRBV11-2	TGTGCCAGCAGCTTAGTCGGCGGGGCTTCACCCCTCCACTTT	CASSLVGGASPLHF
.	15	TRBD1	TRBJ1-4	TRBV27	TGTGCCAGCAGTTTAAATGGCAGGGGGTGGGAAAAACTGTTTTTT	CASSLNGRGWEKLFF
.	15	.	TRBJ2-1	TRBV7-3	TGTGCCAGCAGCTTACCGGGAGCTCGTAACAATGAGCAGTTCTTC	CASSLPGARNNEQFF
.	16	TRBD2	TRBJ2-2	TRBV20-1	TGCAGTGCTAGTAGTACCGGGACTAAGAACACCGGGGAGCTGTTTTTT	CSASSTGTKNTGELFF
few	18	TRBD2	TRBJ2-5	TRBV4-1	TGCGCCAGCAGCCGACAACCCCGACTAGCGGGAGAGGGGGAGACCCAGTACTTC	CASSRQPRLAGEGETQYF
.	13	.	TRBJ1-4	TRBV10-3	TGTGCCACCTCGAGGGCAACTAATGAAAAACTGTTTTTT	CATSRATNEKLFF
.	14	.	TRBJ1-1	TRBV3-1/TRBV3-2	TGTGCCAGCAGCCCAAAATCCCGGGTCACTGAAGCTTTCTTT	CASSPKSRVTEAFF
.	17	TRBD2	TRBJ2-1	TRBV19	TGTGCCAGTAGTATGCTAGCGGGAGGCTCATTCCTGGGTGAGCAGTTCTTC	CASSMLAGGSFLGEQFF
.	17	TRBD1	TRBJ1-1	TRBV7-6	TGTGCCAGCAGACCCTTTGGGGACAGGGAGTGGGTAGATGAAGCTTTCTTT	CASRPFGDREWVDEAFF
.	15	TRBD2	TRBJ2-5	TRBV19	TGTGCCAGTAGTGCGACAAAGACTAGCGGTGGGGCCCAGTACTTC	CASSATKTSGGAQYF
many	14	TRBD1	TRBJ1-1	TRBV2	TGTGCCAGCAGTCAACAGGGGGCGGTCACTGAAGCTTTCTTT	CASSQQGAVTEAFF
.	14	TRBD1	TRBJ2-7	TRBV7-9	TGTGCCAGCAACCGACAGGGGGCCGCCTACGAGCAGTACTTC	CASNRQGAAYEQYF
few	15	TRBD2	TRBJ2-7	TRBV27	TGTGCCAGCAGTTTAGTAGCGGGGGGGTACTACGAGCAGTACTTC	CASSLVAGGYYEQYF
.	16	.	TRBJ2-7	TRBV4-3	TGCGCCAGCAGCCAAGATTTCGGACAGTACCCTTACGAGCAGTACTTC	CASSQDFGQYPYEQYF
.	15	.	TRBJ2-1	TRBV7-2	TGTGCCAGCAGCTTAGCGGCGGTATCCTACAATGAGCAGTTCTTC	CASSLAAVSYNEQFF